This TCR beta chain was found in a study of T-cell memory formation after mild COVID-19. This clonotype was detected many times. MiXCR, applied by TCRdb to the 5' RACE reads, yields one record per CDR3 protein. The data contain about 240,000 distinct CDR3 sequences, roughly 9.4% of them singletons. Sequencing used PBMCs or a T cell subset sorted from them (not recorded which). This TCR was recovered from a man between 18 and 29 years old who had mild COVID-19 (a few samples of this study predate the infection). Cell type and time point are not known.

The CDR3 spells CASSLRPGNQPQHF. The CDR3 DNA is TGTGCCAGCAGTTTAAGGCCCGGCAATCAGCCCCAGCATTTT. This sequence joins TRBV27 and TRBJ1-5; no reliable D call. Germline CDR1 reads MNHEY; CDR2 reads SMNVEV (reference sequence). The germline V and J ends were trimmed by 2 bases and 2 bases, with 7 bases remaining between them. The CDR3 extends over 14 amino acids.